This record concerns one T cell receptor beta chain sequence. Its antigen is not identified. There are 14 residues in the CDR3. CDR1 and CDR2 from the germline V gene are ENHRY and SYGVKD. V shed 7 bases and J shed 1 base, with 14 bases lying between them. Reverse transcription of about 0.45 to 1 ug RNA was performed with random hexamers. TCRdb reprocessed the immunoSEQ multiplex PCR reads with MiXCR, giving one entry per CDR3 protein. The sample carries 95,000 to 150,000 distinct CDR3 sequences, about 95% recorded once. This specimen comes from a study of CD8 T cells in Susac syndrome. Study-wide results and caveats: As acknowledged by the study, its TCR sequencing and HLA analysis included a relatively small number of individuals.

TEMRA cells were enriched by FACS, while CD8+ and CD4+ T cells were obtained through a negative isolation that was performed magnetically. The chain couples TRBV10-3 to TRBJ2-7; a possible D gene is TRBD1 (6 bases). The receptor was derived from a human donor in good health. Sequencing was performed on CD4+ T cells from PBMCs. The DNA for the CDR3 is TGTGCCATCACCCACAGGGCGGATTCCTACGAGCAGTACTTC. This encodes CAITHRADSYEQYF.